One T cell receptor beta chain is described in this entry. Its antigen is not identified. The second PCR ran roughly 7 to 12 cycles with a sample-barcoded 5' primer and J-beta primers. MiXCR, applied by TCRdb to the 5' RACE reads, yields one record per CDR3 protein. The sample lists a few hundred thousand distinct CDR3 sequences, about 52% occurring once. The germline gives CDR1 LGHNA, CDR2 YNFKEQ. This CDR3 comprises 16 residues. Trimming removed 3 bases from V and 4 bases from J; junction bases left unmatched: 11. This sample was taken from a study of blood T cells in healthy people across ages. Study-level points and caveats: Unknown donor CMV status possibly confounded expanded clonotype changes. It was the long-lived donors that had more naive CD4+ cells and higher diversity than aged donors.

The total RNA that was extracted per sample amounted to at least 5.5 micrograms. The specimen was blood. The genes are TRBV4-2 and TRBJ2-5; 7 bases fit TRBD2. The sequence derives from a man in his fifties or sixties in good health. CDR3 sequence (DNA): TGTGCCAGCAGCCATTCGGGACGAGCGGGGTCAGAGACCCAGTACTTC. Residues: CASSHSGRAGSETQYF.